These T cell receptor beta chains were read from a single sample in a study of blood T cell repertoires in COVID-19. Some clones are missing from TCRdb's copy, which holds only in-frame ones; the method was immunoSEQ multiplex PCR. The sample includes roughly 220,000 clones, about nine tenths of them seen just once. What was sequenced was PBMCs or T cells enriched from blood (not recorded which). The receptor source for this set is a woman aged 30 to 39 who had recovered from COVID-19. Each CDR3 is given with its conserved first and last residue.

V gene | CDR3 protein
TRBV4-2 | CASSQDTSGASSYNEQFF
TRBV4-1 | CASLPSRDSTYGYTF
TRBV5-4 | CASSLNSLTPLHF
TRBV5-1 | CASSFDGSSTDTQYF
TRBV4-1 | CASSQDLGTYEQYF
TRBV25-1 | CASSEQGGQPQHF
TRBV5-4 | CASSEATGDRGSYEQYF
TRBV25-1 | CASSEAAGTGDSRYTF
TRBV6-2/TRBV6-3 | CASSQSRGGTDTQYF
TRBV5-5 | CASSWDINQPQHF
TRBV6-5 | CASSYSLSWDTQYF
TRBV2 | CASIGSLGDDTIYF
TRBV5-4 | CASSIPGLDAETQYF
TRBV5-1 | CASSLVDSGTEQYF
TRBV7-3 | CASSLTNGEGGYTF
TRBV9 | CASSAGGASGDTQYF
TRBV4-2 | CASSQVIGATDTQYF
TRBV6-5 | CASSYPRQGSYGYTF
TRBV7-3 | CASSSRGTGKSGANVLTF
TRBV10-3 | CAISESGSSGTEAFF
TRBV4-2 | CASSHTGTDPVNEQFF
TRBV7-9 | CASSFRGSDEKLFF
TRBV15 | CATSRGLLAGDYNEQFF
TRBV5-6 | CASSWDRDSPLHF
TRBV5-4 | CASSPGTGRYEQYF
TRBV6-5 | CASSSRDTNTEAFF
TRBV19 | CASSSGQGSPLHF
TRBV20-1 | CSASRLTGLGWETQYF
TRBV4-2 | CASSQGQYSNQPQHF
TRBV6-5 | CASSREGWNSPLHF
TRBV5-1 | CASSTKDRGLNTEAFF
TRBV3-1/TRBV3-2 | CASSPDSSSYNEQFF
TRBV27 | CASSSRDSMSTDTQYF
TRBV5-1 | CASSAGLTNEKLFF
TRBV29-1 | CSPSKAGNTEAFF
TRBV6-1 | CASSEAGAGGYGYTF
TRBV13 | CASSPQGVGELFF
TRBV6-2/TRBV6-3 | CASSPGLAGNNYEQYF
TRBV29-1 | CSEKTSLSGNTIYF
TRBV19 | CASSILDRGDSPLHF
TRBV4-3 | CASSLNGGTSTDTQYF
TRBV11-2 | CASSFARGGHYEQYF
TRBV13 | CASSLGTALSNYGYTF
TRBV5-4 | CASSRDTAYEQYF
TRBV25-1 | CASSDPLPTGGRETQYF
TRBV10-1 | CASSEPGSGLGGLKETQYF
TRBV4-3 | CASSQRWDSRSYGYTF
TRBV4-2 | CASSQLWDRASSHEQYF